This T cell receptor (beta chain) is from a study of early T cells in non-severe SARS-CoV-2 infection. Study summary: Sequencing input comprised bulk RNA from unsorted whole blood; chain pairing was not available. Study-level findings and limits: Matching with VDJdb favored anti-spike CD8 responses (missing private and CD4 specificities).

Individually, cDNA molecules had unique molecular identifiers attached to them. TCRdb itself ran the 5' RACE reads through MiXCR, one entry per CDR3 protein. The table lists tens of thousands of distinct CDR3 sequences, approximately 10% of them singletons. This clonotype was detected only a few times. Its matching antigen is unknown. Sequencing input: whole blood. The receptor comes from an adult who was a healthcare worker with PCR-confirmed SARS-CoV-2 infection or an uninfected control (not recorded which).

CDR3 DNA sequence: TGTGCCAGCAGCCAAGGTCACAAGTACAATGAGCAGTTCTTC. This encodes CASSQGHKYNEQFF. J is TRBJ2-1 and V is TRBV3-1; D gene uncertain. CDR1 and CDR2 (germline): LGHDT, YNNKEL (reference sequence). V lost 1 base to trimming and J lost 4 bases, with 8 bases between them. The CDR3 spans 14 residues.